This T cell receptor (beta chain) comes out of a study of T cell clonotyping in hematopoietic cell transplantation. Comment on this clone: Its matching antigen is unknown.

The germline gives CDR1 SGHRS, CDR2 YFSETQ. V lost 0 bases, J lost 8 bases, and 14 bases lay in between. The CDR3 runs to 14 residues. This table comes from immunoSEQ multiplex PCR, and its TCRdb copy is limited to in-frame clones, with some not included. The data show roughly 40,000 clones, around 94% seen once. Overall study findings and caveats: Graft donor and pretransplant recipient Inverse Simpson Index values predicted broader posttransplant TCR diversity.

The clonotype was recovered from a woman aged 45-65 years in good health. Some clones in this sample may be carry-over from other donors' samples. The specimen was peripheral blood mononuclear cells. The chain employs TRBV5-1 and TRBJ1-2; D gene uncertain. CDR3 amino acids: CASSLETSGEGYTF. CDR3 bases: TGCGCCAGCAGCTTGGAGACGTCCGGGGAAGGCTACACCTTC.